This TCR beta chain was documented in a study of vaccination effects on CD4 cells after COVID-19. Method: immunoSEQ multiplex PCR; TCRdb's copy keeps in-frame clones and lacks some. This table holds more than 13,000 clones, roughly 75% found once. This clone was seen more than once but under ten times. Its target is unknown. Antigen-specific CD4+ T cell clonotypes were called by their expansion after viral peptide-pool culture in ViraFEST. Cells that had been cultured for roughly 9 days were the source of isolated CD4+ T cells. The cohort was immunized with two doses of either the BNT162b2 or mRNA-1273 vaccine. Each vaccine recipient was nucleocapsid antibody negative and had no prior SARS-CoV-2 infection. Germline values: CDR1 SNHLY, CDR2 FYNNEI. This CDR3 spans 15 amino acids. The junction had 7 bases not matched to a gene; V was cut back by 5 bases and J by 1 base.

This sequence joins TRBV2 and TRBJ1-1; 7 bases are a match to TRBD1. The TCR originated in a human donor who received a COVID-19 vaccine. The source was CD4+ T cells from PBMCs cultured with HCoV-NL63 spike peptides, collected after COVID-19 vaccination. CDR3 nucleotide sequence: TGTGCCAGCAGTCCCTTAAGGACAGGGAACACTGAAGCTTTCTTT. Protein product: CASSPLRTGNTEAFF.